Listed here is a single TCR beta chain. Its antigen remains unidentified. The V and J ends lost 0 bases and 7 bases, in that order; junction bases with no gene match: 1. The CDR3 runs to 14 residues. Germline V gives CDR1 LGHNA, CDR2 YNFKEQ. Use of 60 Vbeta and 13 Jbeta primers characterized the PCR. Assay used: immunoSEQ multiplex PCR; TCRdb lists only in-frame clones, some missing. This sample has over 150,000 clones, with about 80% found just once. The source of the sample is a study of cytomegalovirus exposure and HLA in healthy donors. Study information: Earlier sequencing of around 190 million T cells yielded roughly 100 million unique TCR beta sequences.

Points from the study as a whole: Later on, an analysis showed TCR association rates differing by HLA locus, with DRB1 the most and HLA-C the fewest. In a later analysis, V- and J-gene trimming of beta chains associated with a DCLRE1C missense variant, replicated independently. In most subjects, TCR beta sequences reportedly gave accurate predictions of HLA-A and HLA-B alleles.

The sample comprised PBMCs. The clonotype originates from a man aged 40-55 years in good health and CMV-seronegative. The chain recombines TRBV4-2 with TRBJ2-2; the match to TRBD2 covers 8 bases. In DNA form, the CDR3 reads TGTGCCAGCAGCCAAGAACTAGCGGACGGGGAGCTGTTTTTT. This encodes CASSQELADGELFF.